This T cell receptor (beta chain) originates from a study of T cell responses to AZD1222 COVID-19 vaccine. Study-wide points: Repertoires were collected only later (after the peak T cell response had occurred). Variant regions that are unmutated are reportedly the target of nearly half of spike-specific TCRs. Spike-specific TCR breadth and depth went up after people got two AZD1222 doses. Dominant CD4 TCR responses targeted spike regions 160-218 and 743-854.

Profiling relied on immunoSEQ multiplex PCR, and the TCRdb table lists in-frame clones only, not all of them. Seen here are 150,000 or so clones, 92% observed once, and the top ten hold around 1%. The germline CDR1 and CDR2 sequences are SGDLS and YYNGEE. The CDR3 consists of 17 residues. With V trimmed by 0 bases and J by 7 bases, 8 bases remained unmatched. In regard to this clone: What it binds is unknown.

The V gene is TRBV9, the J gene TRBJ1-6; the match to TRBD1 covers 9 bases. Sequenced here: peripheral blood, sampled 28 days after the second AZD1222 dose. The clonotype originates from an adult who received the AZD1222 COVID-19 vaccine. CDR3 nucleotide sequence: TGTGCCAGCAGCGTAGCTCCCGGGACAGGGATCAATTCACCCCTCCACTTT. Translation: CASSVAPGTGINSPLHF.